The 23 T cell receptor beta chains presented below share a single source sample, sequenced in a study of cytomegalovirus exposure and HLA in healthy donors. Assay: immunoSEQ multiplex PCR; the TCRdb copy retains only in-frame clones and omits some. The sample contains fewer than 65,000 clones, 85% to 90% of which appear only once. Input material: PBMCs. All receptors come from a woman aged 18 to 35 in good health and CMV-seronegative.

This chain joins TRBV19 and TRBJ1-5, with D possibly matching TRBD1 (6 bases). The CDR3 is made up of 15 amino acids. V dropped 5 bases and J dropped 1 base, with 12 bases sitting between them. The germline gives CDR1 LNHDA, CDR2 SQIVND (reference sequence). The DNA of the CDR3 is TGTGCCAGTAGTCCGGGGGGCAGGAGCAATCAGCCCCAGCATTTT. It specifies CASSPGGRSNQPQHF.

As to this clone: The same CDR3 also results from other DNA sequences found in this sample. The chain has TRBV2 and TRBJ2-7, with TRBD1 matching 9 bases. CDR1 is SNHLY, CDR2 FYNNEI, per germline. The J segment lost 4 bases and the V segment lost 6 bases, leaving 7 bases of the junction unmatched. This CDR3 region has 14 residues. The CDR3 loop is CASRLGQGSYEQYF. The DNA for the CDR3 is TGTGCCAGCAGGCTGGGACAGGGATCTTACGAGCAGTACTTC.

The V call is TRBV23-1, the J call TRBJ2-7, with a weak D call TRBD1 (6 bases). TRBV23-1 has ORF status, its function being uncertain. The CDR3 length is 15 residues. Trimming removed 1 base from V and 4 bases from J, with 14 bases in between. This CDR3 is CASSQYGYREYEQYF. Here the CDR3 DNA reads TGCGCCAGCAGTCAATACGGGTACAGGGAATACGAGCAGTACTTC.

V is TRBV6-5 and J is TRBJ1-1; TRBD1 matches at 11 bases. Germline CDR1 is MNHEY and CDR2 is SVGAGI. CDR3 size: 13 residues. V shed 4 bases and J 7 bases; nucleotides not matched to a gene: 2. The CDR3 DNA follows: TGTGCCAGCAGTTGGGACAGGGGGATTGAAGCTTTCTTT. Translating gives CASSWDRGIEAFF.

In regard to this clone: The junction departs from germline at one end; a sequencing error may be responsible. This chain uses TRBV28 with TRBJ1-1; 7 nucleotides align to TRBD1. The germline gives CDR1 MDHEN, CDR2 SYDVKM. The CDR3 runs 12 residues. CDR3 in DNA: TGTGCCAGCAGTTTTATAGCGAGGGGGCTTACATTT. Translated, it gives CASSFIARGLTF.

V is TRBV5-1 and J is TRBJ1-1; D uncertain. Trimming took 3 bases from V and 1 from J, leaving 10 bases between them. The CDR3 runs to 14 residues. The germline V gene encodes CDR1 SGHRS and CDR2 YFSETQ. CDR3 sequence: CASSWGGSNTEAFF. The CDR3 DNA reads TGCGCCAGCAGCTGGGGAGGGTCGAACACTGAAGCTTTCTTT.

The chain is built from TRBV11-2 and TRBJ2-1; 14 bases line up with TRBD2. V shed 5 bases and J 12 bases; nucleotides not matched to a gene: 6. CDR1 is SGHAT and CDR2 is FQNNGV in the germline V gene. The CDR3 loop spans 14 amino acids. This CDR3 is CASSPGLAGVWQFF. CDR3 nucleotides: TGTGCCAGCAGCCCGGGACTAGCGGGGGTTTGGCAGTTCTTC.

This clone was seen a few times. J is TRBJ2-7 and V is TRBV2; 12 nucleotides align to TRBD1. Germline CDR1 and CDR2: SNHLY and FYNNEI. Trimming removed 8 bases from V and 5 bases from J; junction bases left unmatched: 7. The CDR3 length is 14 residues. In DNA, the CDR3 is TGTGCCAGCCTCTTGGGGACAGGGGGCCACGAGCAGTACTTC. It encodes CASLLGTGGHEQYF.

The V call is TRBV27, the J call TRBJ2-7; D may be TRBD2 (6 bases). Trimming stripped 3 bases from V and 6 bases from J, with 15 bases between. Germline V gives CDR1 MNHEY, CDR2 SMNVEV (reference sequence). This CDR3 region has 14 residues. CDR3 DNA sequence: TGTGCCAGCAGTTTCCTCGGAGGGGCAGGCGAGCAGTACTTC. Residues: CASSFLGGAGEQYF.

CDR3 coding DNA: TGTGCCAGCAGTTACTCCCGGACTAGCGGAGACGAGCAGTACTTC. It specifies CASSYSRTSGDEQYF. The rearrangement joins TRBV6-5 to TRBJ2-7; 10 positions match TRBD2. The V and J ends lost 0 bases and 5 bases, in that order; junction bases with no gene match: 4. The CDR3 spans 15 residues. CDR1 is MNHEY and CDR2 is SVGAGI in the germline V gene.

This chain links TRBV11-2 with TRBJ2-1; D is unclear. V shed 1 base and J shed 0 bases, with 7 bases lying between them. This CDR3 has 15 amino acids. The germline V gene has CDR1 SGHAT and CDR2 FQNNGV. CDR3 nucleotide sequence: TGTGCCAGCAGCTTAGTCGCGAGCTCCTACAATGAGCAGTTCTTC. Amino acids: CASSLVASSYNEQFF.

This chain connects TRBV30 to TRBJ1-1; the match to TRBD1 covers 8 bases. The V and J ends lost 4 bases and 2 bases, in that order; junction bases with no gene match: 6. This CDR3 has 14 amino acids. CDR1 and CDR2 from the germline V gene are GTSNPN and SVGIG (reference sequence). CDR3 amino acids: CAWNSQGVNTEAFF. The CDR3 DNA is TGTGCCTGGAATTCACAGGGGGTTAACACTGAAGCTTTCTTT.

This chain joins TRBV5-4 and TRBJ2-2; 9 nucleotides agree with TRBD1. With V trimmed by 4 bases and J by 3 bases, 4 bases remained unmatched. This CDR3 is built from 15 residues. The V gene's germline CDR1 is SGHNT and CDR2 YYREEE (reference sequence). CDR3 amino acids: CASSKGQGHTGELFF. The CDR3 DNA sequence: TGTGCCAGCAGCAAGGGACAGGGTCACACCGGGGAGCTGTTTTTT.

This chain links TRBV27 with TRBJ2-4, with D possibly being TRBD2 (6 bases). Trimming removed 6 bases from V and 3 bases from J, with 9 bases in between. The germline V gene has CDR1 MNHEY and CDR2 SMNVEV (reference sequence). The CDR3 has 13 residues. The CDR3 is CASSTGGKNIQYF. CDR3 DNA: TGTGCCAGCAGCACCGGGGGCAAAAACATTCAGTACTTC.

The CDR3 sequence is CASSATGGYYGYTF. The CDR3 nucleotides are TGTGCCAGCAGTGCCACAGGGGGCTACTATGGCTACACCTTC. The V gene is TRBV25-1, the J gene TRBJ1-2, with 9 bases aligning to TRBD1. The CDR3 extends over 14 amino acids. V was clipped by 4 bases and J by 3 bases; unmatched bases: 3. Germline V gene data show CDR1 as MGHDK and CDR2 as SYGVNS.

This chain joins TRBV28 and TRBJ2-7, with a tentative D call TRBD2 (5 bases). This CDR3 has 14 residues. The V end lost 6 bases, the J end lost 5 bases, and 17 bases lay between the germline ends. Germline values: CDR1 MDHEN, CDR2 SYDVKM. This CDR3 is CASSLLAETDEQYF. In nucleotides, the CDR3 is TGTGCCAGCAGCCTCCTAGCAGAAACGGACGAGCAGTACTTC.

The rearrangement joins TRBV6-5 to TRBJ1-5; D unclear. Trimming removed 0 bases from V and 7 bases from J, with 7 bases in between. The CDR3 contains 13 residues. Germline lookup yields CDR1 MNHEY and CDR2 SVGAGI. CDR3 region: CASSYSIGQPQHF. In nucleotides, the CDR3 is TGTGCCAGCAGTTACTCGATTGGCCAGCCCCAGCATTTT.

The rearrangement uses TRBV15 and TRBJ2-5, with TRBD2 identical over 7 bases. J lost 0 bases, V lost 2 bases, and 6 bases had no gene match. The CDR3 totals 16 residues. In germline, CDR1 is LNHNV, CDR2 YYDKDF (reference sequence). The CDR3 spells CATSRPPSGNQETQYF. The CDR3 DNA reads TGTGCCACCAGCAGACCCCCTAGCGGCAACCAAGAGACCCAGTACTTC. Based on the CDR3 plus reference TRBV15 and TRBJ2-5, the full variable domain is DAMVIQNPRYQVTQFGKPVTLSCSQTLNHNVMYWYQQKSSQAPKLLFHYYDKDFNNEADTPDNFQSRRPNTSFCFLDIRSPGLGDTAMYLCATSRPPSGNQETQYFGPGTRLLVL.

This chain links TRBV7-2 with TRBJ2-2; 8 nucleotides match TRBD2. The J segment lost 2 bases and the V segment lost 2 bases, leaving 7 bases of the junction unmatched. CDR1 and CDR2 from the germline V gene are SGHTA and FQGNSA. This CDR3 is 17 amino acids long. CDR3 sequence (DNA): TGTGCCAGCAGCTTATGGCATCTAGCGGGCAACACCGGGGAGCTGTTTTTT. It translates to CASSLWHLAGNTGELFF. Full variable domain (remainder filled in from reference TRBV7-2 and TRBJ2-2): GAGVSQSPSNKVTEKGKDVELRCDPISGHTALYWYRQSLGQGLEFLIYFQGNSAPDKSGLPSDRFSAERTGGSVSTLTIQRTQQEDSAVYLCASSLWHLAGNTGELFFGEGSRLTVL.

The V gene is TRBV2, the J gene TRBJ1-3; D is ambiguous. The germline gives CDR1 SNHLY, CDR2 FYNNEI. The CDR3 spans 16 residues. V was cut by 8 bases and J by 4 bases, with 21 bases left in between. The CDR3 DNA follows: TGTGCCAGCTCTTCCGGTCCCTCCGAGATCGGAAACACCATATATTTT. Amino acids: CASSSGPSEIGNTIYF.

The chain carries TRBV7-9 and TRBJ1-1; a possible D gene is TRBD1 (5 bases). There are 10 residues in the CDR3. Looked up from germline, CDR1 is SEHNR and CDR2 is FQNEAQ (reference sequence). Trimming removed 8 bases from V and 5 bases from J, with 6 bases in between. CDR3 in DNA: TGTGCCAGCGGGGGGACTGAAGCTTTCTTT. Translation: CASGGTEAFF.

The rearrangement uses TRBV18 and TRBJ1-4, with TRBD1 matching 7 bases. The CDR3 has 14 residues. Germline trimming cut 5 bases from V and 6 bases from J; bases unmatched to any gene: 6. CDR1 and CDR2 from the germline V gene are KGHSH and LQKENI. The CDR3 DNA sequence: TGTGCCAGCTCAAACAGGGGTTTTGATGAAAAACTGTTTTTT. Translation: CASSNRGFDEKLFF. The full variable domain, with the rest looked up from reference TRBV18 and TRBJ1-4, is NAGVMQNPRHLVRRRGQEARLRCSPMKGHSHVYWYRQLPEEGLKFMVYLQKENIIDESGMPKERFSAEFPKEGPSILRIQQVVRGDSAAYFCASSNRGFDEKLFFGSGTQLSVL.

The chain carries TRBV25-1 and TRBJ1-1, with TRBD1 as a possible D gene (5 bases). The CDR3 is made up of 17 amino acids. Trimming shortened V by 1 base and J by 0 bases, and 15 bases separated the two germline ends. Germline CDR1 MGHDK, CDR2 SYGVNS. CDR3 amino acids: CASSEFGGVALNTEAFF. CDR3 DNA sequence: TGTGCCAGCAGTGAATTTGGAGGGGTAGCCCTGAACACTGAAGCTTTCTTT.